Here is one TCR beta chain with its context. Its antigen is still unknown. This entry is derived from a study of neurological immune-mediated disorders. V was cut by 2 bases and J by 3 bases, with 6 bases left in between. This CDR3 contains 13 residues. CDR1 and CDR2 (germline): SGHVS, FQNEAQ. General study findings and limits: The greatest TCR clonal expansion appeared in HTLV-1-associated myelopathy and the smallest, falling below healthy controls, in multiple sclerosis.

A single run covered 15-18 subjects with over 160 million TCR-beta sequences. In TCRdb, the 5' RACE reads were re-called with MiXCR into one record per CDR3 protein. The repertoire holds 25,000 or so distinct CDR3 sequences, with about 13% as singletons. Stated time point: technical triplicate 1. For the sorted libraries, roughly 1 million CD4+ or CD8+ T cells were used. This TCR was recovered from a female donor with HTLV-1-associated myelopathy (HAM/TSP). Sequenced sample: CD4+ T cells from blood. V and J are TRBV7-8 and TRBJ2-3; D call uncertain. Written as DNA, the CDR3 is TGTGCCAGCAGCTTAATGTGGACAGATACGCAGTATTTT. It specifies CASSLMWTDTQYF.